This T cell receptor (beta chain) was documented in a study of Tregs in tolerant kidney transplant recipients. Whole-study context: Mixed chimerism was transient after nonmyeloablative marrow transplants from related graft donors. General study findings and limits: Expanding Tregs on activated donor B cells appeared to best identify donor-specific TCRbeta clones.

About this clone: Antigen specificity is unknown. Sequencing ends 3 residues short of the CDR3 end; the germline J gene provides the rest.

V was pared by 3 bases and J by 5 bases, with 26 bases between. The germline V gene has CDR1 KGHSH and CDR2 LQKENI. The CDR3 sequence is 19 residues long. TCRdb's copy holds only in-frame clones and misses some; the assay was immunoSEQ multiplex PCR. This specimen shows roughly 50,000 clones; the ten leading clones hold about 0.83%. Unstimulated regulatory T cells (CD4+CD25+CD127-), CD4+CD25- non-regulatory cells, CD4 and CD8 cells were FACS-sorted from thawed PBMCs. The clonotype comes from a human donor who received a combined kidney and bone marrow transplant. The chain uses TRBV18 and TRBJ1-3; D is uncertain. This sample comprised CD4+ T cells from blood, obtained before the transplant. The CDR3 DNA, read in part, is TGTGCCAGCTCACCCGCCCACCAGGCCGTCGTGGCACCCCGAAACACC. It is translated as CASSPAHQAVVAPRNT. The entire CDR3 reads CASSPAHQAVVAPRNTIYF.